Following are 2 T cell receptor beta chains from one sample sequenced in a study of cytomegalovirus exposure and HLA in healthy donors. The PCR used 60 Vbeta and 13 Jbeta primers. Repertoires were generated with immunoSEQ multiplex PCR, while TCRdb's copy carries only in-frame clones and drops some. The table has under 100,000 clones, roughly a tenth seen once; the top ten hold almost 25%. Input material: PBMCs. Receptor source: a man aged 55-75 years in good health and CMV-seropositive.

The gene calls are TRBV10-3 and TRBJ1-2, with 11 bases matching TRBD1. The V segment lost 2 bases and the J segment 2 bases; nucleotides outside the gene matches: 7. The CDR3 is 17 amino acids. CDR1 is ENHRY, CDR2 SYGVKD, per germline. CDR3: CAISEADRGRGNYGYTF. The CDR3, as DNA: TGTGCCATCAGTGAGGCGGACAGGGGGCGAGGGAACTATGGCTACACCTTC.

The CDR3 protein is CASSATGGNQPQHF. CDR3 sequence (DNA): TGTGCCAGCAGCGCGACAGGGGGCAATCAGCCCCAGCATTTT. The chain links TRBV9 to TRBJ1-5, with 8 bases fitting TRBD1. Losses at the gene ends were 3 bases for V and 2 bases for J; bases not matched to a gene: 1. This CDR3 comprises 14 residues. CDR1 is SGDLS, CDR2 YYNGEE, per germline.